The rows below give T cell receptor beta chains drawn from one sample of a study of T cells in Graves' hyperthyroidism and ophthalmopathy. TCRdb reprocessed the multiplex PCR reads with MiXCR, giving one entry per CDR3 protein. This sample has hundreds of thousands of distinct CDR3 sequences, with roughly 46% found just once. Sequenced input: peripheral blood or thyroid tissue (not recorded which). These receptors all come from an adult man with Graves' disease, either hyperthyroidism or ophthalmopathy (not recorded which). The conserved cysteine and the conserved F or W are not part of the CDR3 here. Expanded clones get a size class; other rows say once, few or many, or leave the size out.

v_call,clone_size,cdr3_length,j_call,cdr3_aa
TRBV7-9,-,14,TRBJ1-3,ASSPGGQGSGSTIY
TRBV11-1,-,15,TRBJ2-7,ASSPGTSGIKRREQY
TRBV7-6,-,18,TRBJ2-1,ASSIPSPAAGLAGRLEQF
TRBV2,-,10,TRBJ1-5,ARDHSNQPQH
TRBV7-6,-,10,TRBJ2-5,AIEDMVETQY
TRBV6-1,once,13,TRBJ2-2,ASRMGQWNTGELF
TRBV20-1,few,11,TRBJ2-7,SARDRAGYEQY
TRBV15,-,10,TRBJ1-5,ATSRDRGAQH
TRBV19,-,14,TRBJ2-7,ASSMGLAKKSYEQY
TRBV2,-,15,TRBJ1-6,ASRGRGISSYNSPLH
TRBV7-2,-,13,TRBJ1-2,ASSLSVGGGYGYT
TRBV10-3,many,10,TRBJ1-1,AISESGNGAF
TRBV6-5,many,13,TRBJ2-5,ASSYPRLDQETQY
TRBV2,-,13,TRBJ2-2,ASSEERGAVGELF
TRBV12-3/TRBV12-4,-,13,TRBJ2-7,ASRKIGDSSYEQY
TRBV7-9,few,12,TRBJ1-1,ASSSVGGRTEAF
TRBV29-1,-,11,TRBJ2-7,SALAGRVYEQY
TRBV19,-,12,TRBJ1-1,ASSMGRDLTEAF
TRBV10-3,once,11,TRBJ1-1,AISEREGTEAF
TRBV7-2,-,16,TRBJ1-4,ASSLARGPGQGGEKLF
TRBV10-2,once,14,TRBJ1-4,ASSDSIGTDNEKLF
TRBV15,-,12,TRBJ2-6,ATSREDRANVLT
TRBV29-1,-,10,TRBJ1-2,SVDGAGDGYT
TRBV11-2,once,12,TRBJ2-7,ASSLWASSYEQY
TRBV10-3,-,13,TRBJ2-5,AITPGLPYQETQY
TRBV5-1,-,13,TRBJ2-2,ASSLAGGFPGELF
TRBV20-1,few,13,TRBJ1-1,SAYDRERSRTEAF
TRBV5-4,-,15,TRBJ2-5,ASSAVGTGDFQETQY
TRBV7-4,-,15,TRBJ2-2,ASSSPVPGQGTGELF
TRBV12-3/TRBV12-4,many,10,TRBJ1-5,ASSDYGQPQH
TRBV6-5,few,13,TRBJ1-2,ASSPRGQGGSGYT
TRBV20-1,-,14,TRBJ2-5,SATEPAADPQETQY
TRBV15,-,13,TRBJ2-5,ATSRDRAGAETQY
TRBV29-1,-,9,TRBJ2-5,SAEIGETQY
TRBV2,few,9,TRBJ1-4,ASSGGTELF
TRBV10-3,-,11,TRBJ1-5,TPWGDGNQPQH
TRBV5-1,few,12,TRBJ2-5,ASSQRGIEETQY
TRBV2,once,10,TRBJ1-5,ASRGARQPQH
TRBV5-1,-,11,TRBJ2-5,ASSFYPDETQY
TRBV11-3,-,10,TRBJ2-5,ASSTQQETQY
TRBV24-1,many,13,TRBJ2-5,ATSESMGKQETQY
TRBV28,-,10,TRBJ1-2,ASSLMSIGYT
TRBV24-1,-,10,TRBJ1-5,ATRDPDQPQH
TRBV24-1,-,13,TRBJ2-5,ATSASSGGAETQY